The rows below give T cell receptor beta chains drawn from one sample of a study of shared clonotypes between healthy human individuals. Produced via immunoSEQ multiplex PCR; TCRdb's table is partial and in-frame only. The table includes about 700,000 clones, about 90% detected once. Specimen: naive CD8+ T cells sorted from blood. Every receptor here comes from a man aged 25-45 years in good health. CDR3s include the opening cysteine and the closing phenylalanine or tryptophan. The order of the fields is CDR3 protein, CDR3 DNA, clone size, V gene, J gene, D gene. D genes are given only for firm matches. The size of a clone is reported for some rows only, either as once, few or many, or as a class for expanded clones.

CDR3aa: CASSISSAGGNGYTF
CDR3nt: TGTGCCAGCAGCATCTCCTCGGCCGGAGGAAATGGCTACACCTTC
abundance: NA
v_gene: TRBV16
j_gene: TRBJ1-2
d_gene: NA

CDR3aa: CASSEWAENTEAFF
CDR3nt: TGCGCCAGCAGCGAGTGGGCCGAGAACACTGAAGCTTTCTTT
abundance: NA
v_gene: TRBV5-1
j_gene: TRBJ1-1
d_gene: NA

CDR3aa: CASSHLGLRGVDEKLFF
CDR3nt: TGTGCCAGCAGCCATCTGGGCCTCCGGGGCGTAGATGAAAAACTGTTTTTT
abundance: NA
v_gene: TRBV7-2
j_gene: TRBJ1-4
d_gene: NA

CDR3aa: CASKESNSAGELFF
CDR3nt: TGTGCCAGTAAAGAGAGTAATAGTGCCGGGGAGCTGTTTTTT
abundance: NA
v_gene: TRBV19
j_gene: TRBJ2-2
d_gene: NA

CDR3aa: CASSQAQGRGSYEQYF
CDR3nt: TGCGCCAGCAGCCAAGCGCAGGGGCGAGGTTCCTACGAGCAGTACTTC
abundance: NA
v_gene: TRBV4-1
j_gene: TRBJ2-7
d_gene: NA

CDR3aa: CASSILGGSTGELFF
CDR3nt: TGTGCCAGTAGTATACTGGGAGGTTCCACCGGGGAGCTGTTTTTT
abundance: NA
v_gene: TRBV19
j_gene: TRBJ2-2
d_gene: NA

CDR3aa: CASSFGGYQYEQYF
CDR3nt: TGTGCCAGCAGCTTCGGAGGGTATCAATACGAGCAGTACTTC
abundance: NA
v_gene: TRBV11-2
j_gene: TRBJ2-7
d_gene: NA

CDR3aa: CASSLNPTGRREEQYF
CDR3nt: TGTGCCAGCAGTCTCAATCCGACAGGGAGGAGGGAAGAGCAGTACTTC
abundance: NA
v_gene: TRBV27
j_gene: TRBJ2-7
d_gene: NA

CDR3aa: CASSESGRHTEAFF
CDR3nt: TGTGCCAGCAGTGAGTCAGGGAGACACACTGAAGCTTTCTTT
abundance: NA
v_gene: TRBV6-1
j_gene: TRBJ1-1
d_gene: NA

CDR3aa: CASSNRGPGELFF
CDR3nt: TGTGCCAGCAGCAACCGGGGACCCGGGGAGCTGTTTTTT
abundance: NA
v_gene: TRBV7-9
j_gene: TRBJ2-2
d_gene: NA

CDR3aa: CASSQAGLRETQYF
CDR3nt: TGTGCCAGCAGCCAAGCGGGGTTGCGAGAGACCCAGTACTTC
abundance: NA
v_gene: TRBV14
j_gene: TRBJ2-5
d_gene: NA

CDR3aa: CASSLAWGLTALGEQFF
CDR3nt: TGTGCCAGCAGCTTAGCCTGGGGTTTGACCGCGCTGGGGGAGCAGTTCTTC
abundance: NA
v_gene: TRBV7-6
j_gene: TRBJ2-1
d_gene: NA

CDR3aa: CASSSTYPRTGGYGYTF
CDR3nt: TGTGCCAGTAGTTCCACCTACCCCAGGACAGGGGGCTATGGCTACACCTTC
abundance: NA
v_gene: TRBV19
j_gene: TRBJ1-2
d_gene: TRBD1

CDR3aa: CASSPGLAGVASYEQYF
CDR3nt: TGTGCCAGCAGCCCCGGACTAGCGGGAGTTGCAAGCTACGAGCAGTACTTC
abundance: NA
v_gene: TRBV5-5
j_gene: TRBJ2-7
d_gene: TRBD2

CDR3aa: CASSLVGAVAELFF
CDR3nt: TGCGCCAGCAGCTTGGTAGGGGCAGTAGCGGAGCTGTTTTTT
abundance: NA
v_gene: TRBV5-1
j_gene: TRBJ2-2
d_gene: NA

CDR3aa: CASSAYGGTFYDEQFF
CDR3nt: TGTGCCAGCAGTGCGTATGGGGGGACCTTTTACGATGAGCAGTTCTTC
abundance: NA
v_gene: TRBV9
j_gene: TRBJ2-1
d_gene: NA

CDR3aa: CASSLDMNTEAFF
CDR3nt: TGCGCCAGCAGCTTGGATATGAACACTGAAGCTTTCTTT
abundance: few
v_gene: TRBV5-1
j_gene: TRBJ1-1
d_gene: NA

CDR3aa: CASSPTGGGTEAFF
CDR3nt: TGTGCCAGCAGCCCGACAGGGGGAGGCACTGAAGCTTTCTTT
abundance: NA
v_gene: TRBV28
j_gene: TRBJ1-1
d_gene: TRBD1

CDR3aa: CASSDQTGSRAGELFF
CDR3nt: TGTGCCAGCAGTGATCAGACAGGGAGTAGGGCCGGGGAGCTGTTTTTT
abundance: NA
v_gene: TRBV2
j_gene: TRBJ2-2
d_gene: TRBD1

CDR3aa: CASSDDLRETQYF
CDR3nt: TGTGCCAGCAGTGACGACTTGCGGGAGACCCAGTACTTC
abundance: NA
v_gene: TRBV25-1
j_gene: TRBJ2-5
d_gene: NA

CDR3aa: CASSWAADRNQETQYF
CDR3nt: TGCGCCAGCAGCTGGGCCGCCGACAGAAACCAAGAGACCCAGTACTTC
abundance: NA
v_gene: TRBV5-1
j_gene: TRBJ2-5
d_gene: NA

CDR3aa: CASSKIPDSYYGYTF
CDR3nt: TGTGCCAGCAGCAAAATACCTGACAGTTACTATGGCTACACCTTC
abundance: NA
v_gene: TRBV6-6
j_gene: TRBJ1-2
d_gene: NA

CDR3aa: CASSNWTSGAYEQYF
CDR3nt: TGTGCCAGCAGCAACTGGACTAGCGGGGCCTACGAGCAGTACTTC
abundance: NA
v_gene: TRBV11-2
j_gene: TRBJ2-7
d_gene: TRBD2

CDR3aa: CASSLATGFGYTF
CDR3nt: TGTGCCAGCAGCTTAGCGACAGGGTTTGGCTACACCTTC
abundance: NA
v_gene: TRBV11-2
j_gene: TRBJ1-2
d_gene: TRBD1

CDR3aa: CASSPEIADYNEQFF
CDR3nt: TGTGCCAGCAGCCCCGAGATAGCGGACTACAATGAGCAGTTCTTC
abundance: NA
v_gene: TRBV9
j_gene: TRBJ2-1
d_gene: NA

CDR3aa: CAWSYQGAEAFF
CDR3nt: TGTGCCTGGAGTTATCAGGGAGCTGAAGCTTTCTTT
abundance: NA
v_gene: TRBV30
j_gene: TRBJ1-1
d_gene: NA

CDR3aa: CASSVYNEQFF
CDR3nt: TGTGCCAGCAGCGTCTACAATGAGCAGTTCTTC
abundance: once
v_gene: TRBV7-9
j_gene: TRBJ2-1
d_gene: NA

CDR3aa: CASSTTLLDSKDSYNEQFF
CDR3nt: TGTGCCAGCAGCACGACCCTACTGGACAGTAAAGACTCCTACAATGAGCAGTTCTTC
abundance: NA
v_gene: TRBV7-9
j_gene: TRBJ2-1
d_gene: NA

CDR3aa: CASSGDSGNQPQHF
CDR3nt: TGTGCCAGCAGCGGGGATTCGGGCAATCAGCCCCAGCATTTT
abundance: NA
v_gene: TRBV7-9
j_gene: TRBJ1-5
d_gene: NA

CDR3aa: CASSPPSQGPAHGYTF
CDR3nt: TGTGCCAGCAGCCCTCCATCACAGGGGCCCGCCCATGGCTACACCTTC
abundance: NA
v_gene: TRBV11-2
j_gene: TRBJ1-2
d_gene: TRBD1

CDR3aa: CASSLAGGSYNEQFF
CDR3nt: TGTGCCAGCAGTTTAGCGGGAGGGAGTTACAATGAGCAGTTCTTC
abundance: NA
v_gene: TRBV27
j_gene: TRBJ2-1
d_gene: TRBD2

CDR3aa: CASPGKIRQAATEAFF
CDR3nt: TGTGCCAGCCCTGGGAAGATCCGACAGGCGGCCACTGAAGCTTTCTTT
abundance: NA
v_gene: TRBV2
j_gene: TRBJ1-1
d_gene: NA